One T cell receptor beta chain is described in this entry. Its specificity is unknown. Since a much larger clone is just one base distant, this may be a read error. RNA was extracted from bulk tissue without any cell sorting. The library came from three nested PCR rounds adapted from ARM-PCR protocols. TCRdb passed the multiplex PCR reads through MiXCR, listing each CDR3 protein once. The table has approximately 120,000 distinct CDR3 sequences, 66% seen once; the top ten hold 10% to 15%. Looked up from germline, CDR1 is SGHAT and CDR2 is FQNNGV. This CDR3 is 14 amino acids long. This entry is derived from a study of tumor and adjacent non-tumor tissue in lung cancer. Study overall: Each sample yielded 3.5 million to 5 million productive TCRbeta reads on average.

Findings and caveats of the study: Tumor repertoires had a smaller top 100 clone share than normal lung. Compared with tumor, normal lung showed significantly lower TCR diversity.

Sequenced: lung tumor tissue. The sequence was collected from a man aged 25 to 45 with non-small cell lung cancer. The chain uses TRBV11-2 and TRBJ2-5; 7 nucleotides line up with TRBD2. The DNA end is more similar to TRBJ2-1, so the J call may be wrong. The CDR3: CASRPAGRGETQFF. The DNA for the CDR3 is TGTGCCAGCCGACCAGCGGGGAGAGGAGAGACCCAGTTCTTC.